A selection of T cell receptor beta chains follows, all from one sample in a study of blood T cell repertoires in COVID-19. TCRdb's table, derived via immunoSEQ multiplex PCR, lists solely in-frame clones and lacks some. Among roughly 200,000 clones listed, about 88% were seen once. The sequenced sample consisted of peripheral blood. The source of these receptors is an elderly woman with acute or convalescent COVID-19. The CDR3 runs from the conserved cysteine through the conserved F or W. The D gene is left open where the match is weak. Rows may omit the clone size; those that give it use once, few, many or a size class.

CDR3 | DNA | size | J | D | V
CASSRVLQPQHF | TGTGCCAGCAGCCGAGTGCTTCAGCCCCAGCATTTT | NA | TRBJ1-5 | NA | TRBV12-3/TRBV12-4
CASSVVRTGLETQYF | TGTGCCAGCTCCGTCGTCAGGACAGGGCTGGAGACCCAGTACTTC | NA | TRBJ2-5 | TRBD1 | TRBV28
CASSPNRQGSTGELFF | TGTGCCAGCTCACCAAATCGCCAGGGAAGCACCGGGGAGCTGTTTTTT | once | TRBJ2-2 | NA | TRBV18
CASSVGGGEAFF | TGTGCCAGCAGCGTAGGGGGGGGTGAAGCTTTCTTT | NA | TRBJ1-1 | NA | TRBV11-3
CASRTSGMDAYF | TGTGCCAGCAGGACTAGCGGGATGGACGCGTACTTC | NA | TRBJ2-5 | TRBD2 | TRBV28
CASSYWGAGGTDTQYF | TGTGCCAGCAGTTACTGGGGGGCGGGAGGCACAGATACGCAGTATTTT | NA | TRBJ2-3 | NA | TRBV6-5
CASRNPGIMNTGELFF | TGTGCCAGCCGCAACCCAGGTATAATGAACACCGGGGAGCTGTTTTTT | NA | TRBJ2-2 | NA | TRBV2
CASSSSLPPDTQYF | TGTGCCAGCAGCTCATCTCTACCCCCAGATACGCAGTATTTT | NA | TRBJ2-3 | NA | TRBV9
CASTPSGLAGRTGELFF | TGTGCCAGCACCCCTTCTGGGCTAGCGGGACGTACCGGGGAGCTGTTTTTT | NA | TRBJ2-2 | TRBD2 | TRBV28
CASGYRGRTEAFF | TGTGCCAGCGGTTACAGGGGTAGGACTGAAGCTTTCTTT | NA | TRBJ1-1 | TRBD1 | TRBV7-2
CASSSDSYEQYF | TGCGCCAGCAGTTCGGACAGCTACGAGCAGTACTTC | NA | TRBJ2-7 | NA | TRBV5-1
CASSPAKEYTDEQFF | TGCGCCAGCAGCCCAGCGAAGGAGTACACCGATGAGCAGTTCTTC | once | TRBJ2-1 | NA | TRBV5-1
CASSMVGTVLTDTQYF | TGTGCCAGTAGTATGGTGGGGACAGTCCTCACAGATACGCAGTATTTT | NA | TRBJ2-3 | TRBD1 | TRBV19
CASSRTGGNTEAFF | TGCGCCAGCAGCCGGACAGGGGGCAACACTGAAGCTTTCTTT | NA | TRBJ1-1 | TRBD1 | TRBV5-1
CASSPGQYNSPLHF | TGTGCCAGCAGTCCCGGACAGTATAATTCACCCCTCCACTTT | NA | TRBJ1-6 | NA | TRBV3-1/TRBV3-2
CAISEATGQETQYF | TGTGCCATCAGTGAGGCGACAGGCCAAGAGACCCAGTACTTC | once | TRBJ2-5 | NA | TRBV10-3
CASSGAGVVPGELFF | TGTGCCAGCAGCGGAGCGGGAGTGGTCCCCGGGGAGCTGTTTTTT | NA | TRBJ2-2 | TRBD2 | TRBV9
CASSQRQGPISGNTIYF | TGTGCCAGCTCACAGAGACAGGGCCCTATCTCTGGAAACACCATATATTTT | NA | TRBJ1-3 | TRBD1 | TRBV18
CASSLDGGNNYGYTF | TGTGCCAGCAGCCTAGACGGGGGGAATAACTATGGCTACACCTTC | NA | TRBJ1-2 | NA | TRBV5-5
CASSYRGSNTEAFF | TGCGCCAGCAGTTACAGGGGGTCGAACACTGAAGCTTTCTTT | many | TRBJ1-1 | TRBD1 | TRBV5-1
CASRKTTGTGAYEQYF | TGTGCCAGCAGAAAAACAACCGGGACAGGGGCCTACGAGCAGTACTTC | NA | TRBJ2-7 | TRBD1 | TRBV3-1/TRBV3-2
CASGAGVVFGETQYF | TGTGCCAGCGGAGCAGGGGTTGTCTTCGGGGAGACCCAGTACTTC | NA | TRBJ2-5 | NA | TRBV6-5
CASSFRDRGHVEQYF | TGTGCCAGCAGTTTCCGGGACAGGGGGCATGTAGAGCAGTACTTC | few | TRBJ2-7 | TRBD1 | TRBV25-1
CASSYREYQPQHF | TGTGCCAGCAGTTATCGAGAGTATCAGCCCCAGCATTTT | few | TRBJ1-5 | NA | TRBV6-2/TRBV6-3
CASSFDPGLAFF | TGCGCCAGCAGCTTCGACCCAGGGCTAGCTTTCTTT | NA | TRBJ1-1 | NA | TRBV5-1
CASSWDRSYGYTF | TGCGCCAGCAGTTGGGACAGATCCTATGGCTACACCTTC | NA | TRBJ1-2 | TRBD1 | TRBV5-1
CASSPQSNEKLFF | TGTGCCAGCTCACCACAGAGTAATGAAAAACTGTTTTTT | NA | TRBJ1-4 | NA | TRBV18
CASSSQGLAFF | TGTGCCAGTAGTTCACAGGGTTTGGCTTTCTTT | NA | TRBJ1-1 | NA | TRBV19
CASSGRTGNREKLFF | TGTGCCAGCAGCGGCCGGACAGGCAACCGGGAAAAACTGTTTTTT | NA | TRBJ1-4 | TRBD1 | TRBV7-2
CASSSQGQGFYEQYF | TGCGCCAGCAGCTCCCAGGGACAGGGGTTCTACGAGCAGTACTTC | NA | TRBJ2-7 | TRBD1 | TRBV5-1
CSVQAGRGGAYNEQFF | TGCAGCGTTCAGGCGGGAAGGGGGGGAGCCTACAATGAGCAGTTCTTC | NA | TRBJ2-1 | NA | TRBV29-1
CASSLGVGGTEAFF | TGCGCCAGCAGCTTGGGAGTTGGGGGGACTGAAGCTTTCTTT | once | TRBJ1-1 | NA | TRBV5-1
CAISDLRGGTATYEQYF | TGTGCCATCAGTGACCTTCGAGGGGGGACAGCTACCTACGAGCAGTACTTC | NA | TRBJ2-7 | NA | TRBV10-3
CASSEGQGAPDEQYF | TGTGCCAGCTCAGAGGGACAGGGGGCTCCAGACGAGCAGTACTTC | NA | TRBJ2-7 | TRBD1 | TRBV18
CASRELAGGHGEQYF | TGTGCCAGCAGGGAACTAGCGGGAGGCCATGGCGAGCAGTACTTC | NA | TRBJ2-7 | TRBD2 | TRBV2
CASSFVGTVVNYGYTF | TGTGCCAGCAGCTTCGTCGGGACAGTCGTAAACTATGGCTACACCTTC | NA | TRBJ1-2 | TRBD1 | TRBV7-9
CASSPGLASLLNTGELFF | TGTGCCAGCAGCCCGGGACTAGCGAGCCTGCTTAACACCGGGGAGCTGTTTTTT | NA | TRBJ2-2 | TRBD2 | TRBV5-5
CASSPGLWAGETQYF | TGTGCCAGCAGCCCGGGACTATGGGCAGGAGAGACCCAGTACTTC | NA | TRBJ2-5 | TRBD2 | TRBV7-9
CASSLLYPDRAQQYF | TGTGCCAGCAGTTTACTCTATCCGGACAGGGCTCAGCAGTACTTC | NA | TRBJ2-7 | TRBD1 | TRBV6-5
CSVGRGADTQYF | TGCAGCGTTGGGCGGGGGGCCGATACGCAGTATTTT | NA | TRBJ2-3 | TRBD2 | TRBV29-1
CASSSYRVSSNEQFF | TGTGCCAGCAGCTCCTACAGGGTCTCTTCCAATGAGCAGTTCTTC | NA | TRBJ2-1 | NA | TRBV7-2
CASSDRDRGHGFF | TGTGCCAGCAGTGACCGGGACAGGGGTCACGGTTTCTTT | NA | TRBJ1-1 | TRBD1 | TRBV6-1